The clone carrying this T cell receptor beta chain was counted a single time. Its antigen is as yet unknown. Amplification used 60 Vbeta primers and 13 Jbeta primers. Measured with immunoSEQ multiplex PCR; TCRdb has only the in-frame clones, and not every one. The table records some 120,000 clones, roughly 86% of them present only once. The sample belongs to a study of cytomegalovirus exposure and HLA in healthy donors. Study information: Caucasian-associated ancestry cluster membership applied to about four fifths of under 450 genotyped donors.

Findings of the study overall: In vitro assays verified that a few CMV-associated chains recognized CMV antigens specifically. CMV serostatus was the sole immune exposure information available.

Source material: PBMCs. The origin of this receptor is a man between 18 and 29 years old in good health and CMV-seronegative.

The CDR3 loop is CASSLGTSGGAYEQYF. CDR3 sequence (DNA): TGTGCCAGCAGCTTGGGGACTAGCGGGGGGGCTTACGAGCAGTACTTC. V usage is TRBV5-6 and J usage is TRBJ2-7, with 15 bases aligning to TRBD2. Looked up from germline, CDR1 is SGHDT and CDR2 is YYEEEE. With V trimmed by 0 bases and J by 4 bases, 2 bases remained unmatched. This CDR3 is 16 amino acids long.